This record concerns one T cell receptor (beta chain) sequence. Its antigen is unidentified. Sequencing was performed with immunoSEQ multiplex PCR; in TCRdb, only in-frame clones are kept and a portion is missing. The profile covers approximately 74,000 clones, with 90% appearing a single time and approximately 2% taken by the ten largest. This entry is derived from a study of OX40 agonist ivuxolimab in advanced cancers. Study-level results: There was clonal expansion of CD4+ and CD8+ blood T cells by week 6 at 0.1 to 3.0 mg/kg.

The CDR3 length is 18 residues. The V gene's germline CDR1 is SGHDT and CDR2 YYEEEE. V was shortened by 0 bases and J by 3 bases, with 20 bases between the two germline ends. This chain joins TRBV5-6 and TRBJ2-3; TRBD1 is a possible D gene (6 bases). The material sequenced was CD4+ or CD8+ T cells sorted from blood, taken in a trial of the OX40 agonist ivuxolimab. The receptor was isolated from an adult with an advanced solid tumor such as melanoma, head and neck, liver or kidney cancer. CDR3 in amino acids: CASSLAGSIEGVTDTQYF. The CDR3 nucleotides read TGTGCCAGCAGCTTGGCCGGGTCGATCGAGGGGGTTACAGATACGCAGTATTTT. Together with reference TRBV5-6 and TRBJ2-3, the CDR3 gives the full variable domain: DAGVTQSPTHLIKTRGQQVTLRCSPKSGHDTVSWYQQALGQGPQFIFQYYEEEERQRGNFPDRFSGHQFPNYSSELNVNALLLGDSALYLCASSLAGSIEGVTDTQYFGPGTRLTVL.